What follows are 14 T cell receptor beta chains derived from one specimen sequenced in a study of cytomegalovirus exposure and HLA in healthy donors. In the PCR, 60 Vbeta and 13 Jbeta primers were used. Here immunoSEQ multiplex PCR was the method, and the copy in TCRdb shows in-frame clones only, minus some. In the table there are about 120,000 clones, under 12% of which are singletons. The sequenced sample consisted of PBMCs. These receptors were taken from a woman between 18 and 30 years old in good health and CMV-seropositive.

The V gene is TRBV5-8, the J gene TRBJ1-1, with D maybe TRBD1 (5 bases). Per the germline V gene, CDR1 is SGHTS and CDR2 is YDEGEE. This CDR3 is 15 amino acids long. With 2 bases removed from V and 14 bases from J, the gap between germline ends came to 25 bases. The CDR3 loop is CASSFGGWLEGANFF. The CDR3 bases are TGTGCCAGCAGCTTTGGTGGCTGGTTGGAAGGGGCGAACTTCTTT.

The chain is built from TRBV30 and TRBJ2-3, with a tentative D call TRBD2 (6 bases). Trimming shortened V by 1 base and J by 2 bases, and 19 bases separated the two germline ends. The germline V gene has CDR1 GTSNPN and CDR2 SVGIG (reference sequence). This CDR3 spans 17 amino acids. CDR3 amino acids: CAWSATRDSRYTDTQYF. The DNA for the CDR3 is TGTGCCTGGAGTGCTACCCGGGACTCAAGGTACACAGATACGCAGTATTTT.

This chain connects TRBV27 to TRBJ2-5, with D possibly matching TRBD1 (6 bases). The ends were cut back, 9 bases at V and 1 base at J, with 12 bases in the middle. From germline, CDR1 is MNHEY and CDR2 SMNVEV (reference sequence). The CDR3 totals 13 residues. CDR3 sequence (DNA): TGTGCCAGTAACAGGGAGATCCAAGAGACCCAGTACTTC. It codes for CASNREIQETQYF.

The chain recombines TRBV11-3 with TRBJ2-1; 12 bases are a match to TRBD2. This CDR3 comprises 16 residues. Germline CDR1 and CDR2: SGHNT and YENEEA. V was clipped by 1 base and J by 5 bases; unmatched bases: 3. The CDR3 is CASSLVTSGGDNEQFF. Written as DNA, the CDR3 is TGTGCCAGCAGCTTAGTGACTAGCGGGGGTGACAATGAGCAGTTCTTC.

The V and J genes are TRBV20-1 and TRBJ2-1, with TRBD1 as a possible D gene (5 bases). V lost 6 bases and J lost 7, with 7 bases in between. CDR3 size: 10 residues. The germline CDR1 and CDR2 sequences are DFQATT and SNEGSKA (reference sequence). CDR3 sequence reads: CSAAGNEQFF. The CDR3 coding sequence is TGCAGTGCCGCAGGGAATGAGCAGTTCTTC.

V gene TRBV29-1 combines with J gene TRBJ1-1, with a possible D match to TRBD1 (5 bases). The CDR3 covers 14 residues. The V end lost 4 bases, the J end lost 0 bases, and 12 bases lay between the germline ends. CDR1 SQVTM and CDR2 ANQGSEA come from the germline V gene. The CDR3 region has the DNA TGCAGCGTTGTTTTAGGGACTGTGAACACTGAAGCTTTCTTT. Translating it yields CSVVLGTVNTEAFF. Together with reference TRBV29-1 and TRBJ1-1, the CDR3 gives the full variable domain: SAVISQKPSRDICQRGTSLTIQCQVDSQVTMMFWYRQQPGQSLTLIATANQGSEATYESGFVIDKFPISRPNLTFSTLTVSNMSPEDSSIYLCSVVLGTVNTEAFFGQGTRLTVV.

The gene calls are TRBV21-1 and TRBJ1-5. TRBV21-1 is tagged as a pseudogene. This CDR3 region has 18 residues. Written as DNA, the CDR3 is TGTGCCAGCAGCAAAAAAGTGGGGCGGGATCAGGCCCATCAGCCCCAGCATTTT. Translating it yields CASSKKVGRDQAHQPQHF.

This rearrangement joins TRBV6-4 to TRBJ2-1; 10 bases line up with TRBD2. In germline, CDR1 is MRHNA, CDR2 SNTAGT. There are 15 residues in the CDR3. The V segment lost 0 bases and the J segment 7 bases; nucleotides outside the gene matches: 3. The DNA of the CDR3 is TGTGCCAGCAGTGACTCCTTAGCGGGGGGTAATGAGCAGTTCTTC. This codes for CASSDSLAGGNEQFF.

In nucleotides, the CDR3 is TGCGCCAGCCGGTTGGGAGTTGGAAACACCATATATTTT. Its translation: CASRLGVGNTIYF. The chain employs TRBV5-1 and TRBJ1-3; D remains ambiguous. The CDR3 contains 13 residues. Trimming removed 7 bases at V and 3 bases at J, with 11 bases between. Germline CDR1 reads SGHRS; CDR2 reads YFSETQ.

The rearrangement links TRBV10-3 to TRBJ2-4, with D perhaps matching TRBD2 (6 bases). Germline loops: CDR1 ENHRY, CDR2 SYGVKD. The CDR3 contains 14 residues. Trimming left V 4 bases short and J 7 bases short, with 14 bases between. Written as DNA, the CDR3 is TGTGCCATCAGTGGCCCCGGGACTTCCAACATTCAGTACTTC. Translation: CAISGPGTSNIQYF.

The sample holds a few counts of this clone. The genes are TRBV5-6 and TRBJ1-2; D may be TRBD1 (6 bases). The V and J ends lost 1 base and 4 bases respectively, with 11 bases between them. Per the germline V gene, CDR1 is SGHDT and CDR2 is YYEEEE. This CDR3 comprises 14 residues. CDR3 amino acids: CASSLLGAGYGYTF. The CDR3 coding sequence is TGTGCCAGCAGCTTGTTGGGGGCCGGCTATGGCTACACCTTC.

The V and J genes are TRBV29-1 and TRBJ1-1; TRBD1 aligns across 7 bases. Germline V gives CDR1 SQVTM, CDR2 ANQGSEA. V dropped 8 bases and J dropped 2; count of bases not matched to a gene: 5. The CDR3 extends over 12 amino acids. The CDR3 loop reads CSTGQPNTEAFF. In nucleotides, the CDR3 is TGCAGCACGGGACAGCCTAACACTGAAGCTTTCTTT.

This clone was counted a few times. The V gene is TRBV28, the J gene TRBJ1-4, with 8 bases aligning to TRBD1. J gave up 7 bases and V 5 bases, and 9 bases lay outside the gene matches. The CDR3 is 15 amino acids. Germline CDR1 and CDR2: MDHEN and SYDVKM. For the CDR3, the DNA is TGTGCCAGCAGTCGACCGACAGGGGACGCTGAAAAACTGTTTTTT. Translating gives CASSRPTGDAEKLFF.

The chain recombines TRBV28 with TRBJ1-1; the match to TRBD1 covers 8 bases. V was clipped by 5 bases and J by 6 bases; unmatched bases: 14. CDR1 and CDR2 from the germline V gene are MDHEN and SYDVKM. The CDR3 length is 16 residues. CDR3 in amino acids: CASSLESRQGKAEAFF. Written as DNA, the CDR3 is TGTGCCAGCAGTCTTGAGTCTCGACAGGGGAAGGCTGAAGCTTTCTTT.